The clone carrying this T cell receptor beta chain was detected only a few times. Its antigen remains unidentified. The data stem from a study of cytomegalovirus exposure and HLA in healthy donors. General study results and limits: TRBV6-2, TRBV6-3 and some other V segments were unresolvable in 87-base-pair reads.

Primers included in the PCR were 60 Vbeta and 13 Jbeta primers. Profiled with immunoSEQ multiplex PCR; TCRdb holds only in-frame clones, not every one. The data hold about 160,000 clones, with 70% to 80% observed a single time. V was clipped by 1 base and J by 9 bases, with 12 bases between them. This CDR3 has 13 residues. Germline V gene sequence: CDR1 MGHDK, CDR2 SYGVNS. The J gene is TRBJ1-1, the V gene TRBV25-1; a possible D gene is TRBD1 (5 bases). The TCR was taken from a middle-aged man in good health and CMV-seronegative. Source material: PBMCs. The CDR3 region is CASSELTSGQAFF. The CDR3, as DNA: TGTGCCAGCAGTGAATTAACCTCAGGGCAAGCTTTCTTT.